This T cell receptor (beta chain) comes out of a study of T cells in Graves' hyperthyroidism and ophthalmopathy. Study findings and constraints: Most thyroid-expanded clonotypes above 0.001 were also found in blood.

Patients aged 18 to 65 had newly diagnosed hyperthyroidism lasting under 2 months. Patients with uncontrolled infections, other autoimmune diseases, pregnancy or lactation were excluded. Germline loops: CDR1 SNHLY, CDR2 FYNNEI. The ends were cut back, 2 bases at V and 1 base at J, with 5 bases in the middle. The CDR3 covers 14 residues. Researchers took RNA transcripts and amplified the TCR beta CDR3 regions from them. A first-round RT-PCR of the TCR CDR3 used the HTBI primer set. TCRdb independently ran MiXCR on the multiplex PCR reads; one entry per CDR3 protein. This table holds 300,000 or so distinct CDR3 sequences, roughly a fifth found once. Only a few counts were recorded for this clonotype. Antigen specificity is unknown.

The sample taken for sequencing was blood. The chain is built from TRBV2 and TRBJ1-4; no firm D call. This TCR was sampled from a woman between 50 and 59 years old with Graves' hyperthyroidism. The CDR3 nucleotides read TGTGCCAGCAGTGAACGAGAAACTAATGAAAAACTGTTTTTT. Its translation: CASSERETNEKLFF.